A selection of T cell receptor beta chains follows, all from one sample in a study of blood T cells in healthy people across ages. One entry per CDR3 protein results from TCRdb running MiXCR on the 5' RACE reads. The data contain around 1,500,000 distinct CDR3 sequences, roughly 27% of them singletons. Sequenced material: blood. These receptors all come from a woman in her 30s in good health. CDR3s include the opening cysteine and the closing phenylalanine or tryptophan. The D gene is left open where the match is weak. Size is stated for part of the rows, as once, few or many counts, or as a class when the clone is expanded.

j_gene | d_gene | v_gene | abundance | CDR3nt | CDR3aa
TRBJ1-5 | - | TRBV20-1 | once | TGCAGTGCAAAAACTAGACGGCCCAGTCAGCCCCAGCATTTT | CSAKTRRPSQPQHF
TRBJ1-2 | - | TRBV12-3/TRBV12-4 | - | TGTGCCAGCAGTTCTTATCTCGGCTACACCTTC | CASSSYLGYTF
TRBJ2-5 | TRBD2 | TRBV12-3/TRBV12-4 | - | TGTGCCAGCAGTTTCGAGCGGGGCTCCGAAGAGACCCAGTACTTC | CASSFERGSEETQYF
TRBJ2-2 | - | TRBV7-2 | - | TGTGCCGGCAGCTTAGTCAGACTCTCCGTGGGCACCGGGGAGCTGTTTTTT | CAGSLVRLSVGTGELFF
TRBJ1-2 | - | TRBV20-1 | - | TGCAGTGCTAGAGCAGGCACAGTGAACTATGGCTACACCTTC | CSARAGTVNYGYTF
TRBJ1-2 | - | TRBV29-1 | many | TGCAGCGTTGATCCTAACTATGGCTACACCTTC | CSVDPNYGYTF
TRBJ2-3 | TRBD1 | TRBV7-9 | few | TGTGCCAGCAGCGCAAAAAACAGGGGTGCGCTCACAGATACGCAGTATTTT | CASSAKNRGALTDTQYF
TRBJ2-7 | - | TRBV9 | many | TGTGCCAGCAGCGTAGAAGCGTTGAGCTCCTACGAGCAGTACTTC | CASSVEALSSYEQYF
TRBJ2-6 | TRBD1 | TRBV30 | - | TGTGCCACGGACAGGGGGCAGAGGTCTGGGGCCAACGTCCTGACTTTC | CATDRGQRSGANVLTF
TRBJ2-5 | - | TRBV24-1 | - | TGTGCCACCAGTGAATCCGGCCAACGCAGGACCCAGTACTTC | CATSESGQRRTQYF
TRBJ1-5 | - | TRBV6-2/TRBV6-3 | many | TGTGCCAGCACGCCGCGGGGGCTTAGCAATCAGCCCCAGCATTTT | CASTPRGLSNQPQHF
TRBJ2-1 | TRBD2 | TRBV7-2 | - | TGTGCCAGCAGCTTAGGCCTAGCGGGAGTCTATGAGCAGTTCTTC | CASSLGLAGVYEQFF
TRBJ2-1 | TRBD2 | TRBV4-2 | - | TGTGCCAGCAGCCCCCGGGACTACTCGGGGTTC | CASSPRDYSGF
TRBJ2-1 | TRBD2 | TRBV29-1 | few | TGCAGCGTTCTGGGGCGGGGGGGTGGCAATGAGCAGTTCTTC | CSVLGRGGGNEQFF
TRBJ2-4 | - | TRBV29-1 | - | TGCAGCGTGGGACGGTTCTCACCCTTTTGGGAGCAGTACTTC | CSVGRFSPFWEQYF
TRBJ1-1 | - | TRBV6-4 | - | TGTGCCAGCAGTGTTTCCCAGGGGAACACTGAAGCTTTCTTT | CASSVSQGNTEAFF
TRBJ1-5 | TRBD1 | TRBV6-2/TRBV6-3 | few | TGTGCCAGCAGTTACTATCCCAGGGGGGGACAGCCCCAGCATTTT | CASSYYPRGGQPQHF
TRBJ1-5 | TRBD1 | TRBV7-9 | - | TGTGCCAGCAGCTTCACAGGGGCAGGAGGCCAGCCCCAGCATTTT | CASSFTGAGGQPQHF
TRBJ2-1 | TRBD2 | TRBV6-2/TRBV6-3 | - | TGTGCCAGCAGGACTAGCGGGAGGGCCTCTGGCAATGAGCAGTTCTTC | CASRTSGRASGNEQFF
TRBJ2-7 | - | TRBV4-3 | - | TGCGCCAGCAGCCAAGAGTTGTCAGGGAAGGTCTACGAGCAGTACTTC | CASSQELSGKVYEQYF
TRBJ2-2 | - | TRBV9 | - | TGTGCCAGCAGCCCCCATCAACAGGGCCGGACCGGGGAGCTGTTTTTT | CASSPHQQGRTGELFF
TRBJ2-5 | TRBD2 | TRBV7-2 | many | TGTGCCAGCAGCCCGCGGGTAGCGGGAGGAGGCGAGACCCAGTACTTC | CASSPRVAGGGETQYF
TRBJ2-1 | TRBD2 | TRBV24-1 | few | TGTGCCACCAGTGTACCACCGGGAGGTGAGCAGTTCTTC | CATSVPPGGEQFF
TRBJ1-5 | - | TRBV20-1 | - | TGCAGTGCTCCCCAACGGCCTAGCAATCAGCCCCAGCATTTT | CSAPQRPSNQPQHF
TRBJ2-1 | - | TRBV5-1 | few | TGCGCCAGCAGCTTGGGGTGGATGGCTAATGAGCAGTTCTTC | CASSLGWMANEQFF
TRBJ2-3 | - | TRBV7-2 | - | TGTGCCAGCAGCTTTACCAGCACATATACGCAGTATTTT | CASSFTSTYTQYF
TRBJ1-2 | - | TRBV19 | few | TGTGCCAGCAACCGCCCCAGGGAAACAGGATATGGCTACACCTTC | CASNRPRETGYGYTF
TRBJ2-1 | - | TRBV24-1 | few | TGTGCCACCAGTGATCCAACTTGGAGCTCCTACAATGAGCAGTTCTTC | CATSDPTWSSYNEQFF
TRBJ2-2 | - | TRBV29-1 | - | TGCAGCGTTGTCGGGGTGAGCGGGGAGCTGTTTTTT | CSVVGVSGELFF